Below are 3 T cell receptor beta chains sequenced from a single sample in a study of early T cells in non-severe SARS-CoV-2 infection. TCRdb passed the 5' RACE reads through MiXCR, listing each CDR3 protein once. The table has tens of thousands of distinct CDR3 sequences, around 14% seen once. This specimen consisted of whole blood, obtained at baseline. These receptors all come from an adult who was a healthcare worker with PCR-confirmed SARS-CoV-2 infection or an uninfected control (not recorded which).

The sample holds many counts of this clonotype. This chain joins TRBV9 and TRBJ1-5; D gene unclear. Trimming took off 0 bases at V and 0 bases at J, with 10 bases between the two ends. Germline V gene data show CDR1 as SGDLS and CDR2 as YYNGEE. CDR3 size: 16 residues. The CDR3: CASSVGRDLSNQPQHF. The DNA of the CDR3 is TGTGCCAGCAGCGTAGGTCGAGACCTTAGCAATCAGCCCCAGCATTTT.

This clonotype was picked up a small number of times. This chain joins TRBV20-1 and TRBJ2-1; TRBD2 aligns across 11 bases. The CDR3 has 17 amino acids. Germline CDR1 and CDR2: DFQATT and SNEGSKA (reference sequence). V lost 3 bases and J lost 8; bases outside the gene matches: 15. CDR3 DNA: TGCAGTGCTAGGGGGGTTGAAATAGCGGGAGGGTGGTATGAGCAGTTCTTC. It is translated as CSARGVEIAGGWYEQFF.

This clonotype has a handful of counts. The V gene is TRBV11-2, the J gene TRBJ2-3; D is undetermined. The germline CDR1 and CDR2 sequences are SGHAT and FQNNGV. The CDR3 is 16 residues long. V lost 5 bases and J lost 0, with 15 bases in between. CDR3 region: CASSPNAIPSTDTQYF. CDR3 bases: TGTGCCAGCAGCCCCAATGCGATACCTAGCACAGATACGCAGTATTTT. Drawing the rest from reference TRBV11-2 and TRBJ2-3, the complete variable domain is EAGVAQSPRYKIIEKRQSVAFWCNPISGHATLYWYQQILGQGPKLLIQFQNNGVVDDSQLPKDRFSAERLKGVDSTLKIQPAKLEDSAVYLCASSPNAIPSTDTQYFGPGTRLTVL.